This TCR beta chain was recorded in a study of T cells expressing NK-cell markers (dated by TCRdb to about 2020). Some background on the complete study: In sorted CD3+CD56+NKG2C+, CD3+CD56+NKG2C- and CD3+CD56-NKG2C+ T-cell subsets from several donors, TCR beta-chain repertoires were profiled. Among the eight sequenced donors, only one was HCMV-seronegative, while the other seven were HCMV-seropositive. All eight donors whose samples were sequenced were randomly selected healthy volunteers, three of them men and five women. The libraries were sequenced on Illumina HiSeq 2000/2500, MiSeq or NextSeq, producing 2 x 150 bp reads.

HCMV serostatus was determined by detecting HCMV-specific IgG in serum with a commercial ELISA kit. Ficoll density gradient centrifugation was used to isolate peripheral blood mononuclear cells from blood. The sequencing machine was an Illumina HiSeq 2000. TCR beta cDNA libraries were made by 5'RACE template switching that added a universal primer site and unique molecular identifiers. Priming for cDNA synthesis came from the TCR beta constant segment, and two successive PCR amplification steps followed. As for how the authors treated the data: MIGEC handled demultiplexing of the reads and grouping by UMI, while MiTCR was used to assemble and quantify clonotypes. To exclude erroneous sequences, any TCR cDNA sequence not supported by at least two reads was discarded. The tcR package was used for downstream repertoire analysis, with clonotypes matched between fractions based on CDR3 nucleotide sequence plus V segment. VDJmatch was used to annotate antigen specificity against VDJdb, with one amino acid substitution in CDR3 allowed. TCRdb reanalyzed the reads, keeping one entry per CDR3 protein sequence and omitting DNA. Here the V and J calls rest on TCRdb's processing, not on the authors' analysis. The sample table records under 200,000 distinct CDR3 sequences. Roughly 18% of the sample is in the top ten clones.

Of note for this clonotype: Which antigen it targets is not known.

The germline V gene specifies MNHNS as CDR1 and SASEGT as CDR2. From the cysteine up to the phenylalanine, the CDR3 has a length of 14 residues. DNA was not recorded. Study-wide conclusions, independent of this receptor: It remained unclear whether the expanded NKG2C-expressing T cell clones were specific for HCMV antigens. Those dominant clonotypes were again the most abundant among CD3+CD56-NKG2C+ cells in a few donors, at about 28.3-60.1%. For over five donors, the dominant CD3+CD56+NKG2C+ clonotypes were among the top 10 CD8+ clonotypes and accounted for roughly 1.0-8% of CD8+ T cells.

The specimen sequenced was blood T cells: a sorted CD56 or NKG2C T cell subset, CD4+ or CD8+ T cells, or bulk PBMC T cells (not recorded which). This sequence originates from a woman aged 18 to 75 in good health. The V and J segments used are TRBV6-1 and TRBJ2-5; absent DNA, TCRdb's TRBD1 call cannot be checked. The CDR3 region reads CASTKGSWEETQYF.